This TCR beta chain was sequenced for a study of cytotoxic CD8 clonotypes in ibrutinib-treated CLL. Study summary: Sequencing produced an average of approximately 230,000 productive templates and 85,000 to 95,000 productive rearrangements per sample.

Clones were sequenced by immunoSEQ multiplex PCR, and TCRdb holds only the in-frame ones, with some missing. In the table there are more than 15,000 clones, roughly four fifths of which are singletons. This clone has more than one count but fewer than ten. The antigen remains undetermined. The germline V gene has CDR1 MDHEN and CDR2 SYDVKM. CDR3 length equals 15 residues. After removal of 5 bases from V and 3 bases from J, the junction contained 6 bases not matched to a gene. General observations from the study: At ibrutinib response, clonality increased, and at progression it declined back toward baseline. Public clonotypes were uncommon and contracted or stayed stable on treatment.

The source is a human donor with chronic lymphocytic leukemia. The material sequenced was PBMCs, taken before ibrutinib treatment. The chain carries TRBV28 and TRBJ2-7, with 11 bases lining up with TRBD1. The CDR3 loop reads CASSLPGQGDYEQYF. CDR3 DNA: TGTGCCAGCAGTCTGCCGGGACAGGGGGACTACGAGCAGTACTTC.